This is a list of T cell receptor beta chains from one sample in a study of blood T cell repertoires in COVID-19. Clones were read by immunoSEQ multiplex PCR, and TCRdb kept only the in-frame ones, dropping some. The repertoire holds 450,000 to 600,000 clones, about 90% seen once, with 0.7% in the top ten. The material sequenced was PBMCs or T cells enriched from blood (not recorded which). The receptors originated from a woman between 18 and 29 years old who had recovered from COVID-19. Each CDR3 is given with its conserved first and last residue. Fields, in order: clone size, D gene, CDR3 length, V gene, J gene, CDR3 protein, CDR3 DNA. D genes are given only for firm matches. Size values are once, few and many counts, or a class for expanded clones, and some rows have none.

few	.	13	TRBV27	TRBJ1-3	CASSWQAGNTIYF	TGTGCCAGCAGTTGGCAGGCTGGAAACACCATATATTTT
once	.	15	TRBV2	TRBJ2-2	CASSESVQNTGELFF	TGTGCCAGCAGTGAATCAGTCCAGAACACCGGGGAGCTGTTTTTT
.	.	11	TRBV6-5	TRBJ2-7	CASTSSYEQYF	TGTGCCAGCACCTCCTCCTACGAGCAGTACTTC
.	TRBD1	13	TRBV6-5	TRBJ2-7	CASRDRDPWEQYF	TGTGCCAGCAGGGACAGGGACCCTTGGGAGCAGTACTTC
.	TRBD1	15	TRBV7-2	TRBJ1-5	CASSFSGQINQPQHF	TGTGCCAGCAGCTTTTCGGGACAGATAAATCAGCCCCAGCATTTT
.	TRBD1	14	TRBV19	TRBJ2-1	CASTKGTEDNEQFF	TGTGCCAGTACAAAAGGGACAGAAGACAATGAGCAGTTCTTC
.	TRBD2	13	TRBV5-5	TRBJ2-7	CASRSGGAYEQYF	TGTGCCAGCAGGAGCGGGGGGGCCTACGAGCAGTACTTC
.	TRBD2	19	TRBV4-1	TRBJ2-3	CASSQDPRPTSGERDTQYF	TGCGCCAGCAGCCAAGATCCGCGACCGACTAGCGGGGAACGGGATACGCAGTATTTT
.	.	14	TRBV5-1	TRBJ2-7	CASSPQGANYEQYF	TGCGCCAGCAGCCCACAGGGTGCGAACTACGAGCAGTACTTC
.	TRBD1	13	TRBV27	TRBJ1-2	CASSLRGRAGYTF	TGTGCCAGCAGTTTAAGGGGGCGAGCTGGCTACACCTTC
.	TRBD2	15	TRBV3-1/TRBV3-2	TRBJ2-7	CASSPGTRSFNEQYF	TGTGCCAGCAGCCCGGGGACTAGAAGCTTCAACGAGCAGTACTTC
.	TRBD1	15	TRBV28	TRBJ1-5	CASSPTGGSNQPQHF	TGTGCCAGCAGTCCGACAGGGGGGAGCAATCAGCCCCAGCATTTT
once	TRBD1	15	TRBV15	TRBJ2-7	CATSRERQGAWEQYF	TGTGCCACCAGCAGGGAAAGGCAGGGGGCGTGGGAGCAGTACTTC
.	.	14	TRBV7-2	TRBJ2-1	CASSLKSGDNEQFF	TGTGCCAGCAGCTTAAAGAGCGGAGACAATGAGCAGTTCTTC
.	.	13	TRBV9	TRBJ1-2	CASSAGRAYGYTF	TGTGCCAGCAGCGCTGGGAGGGCCTATGGCTACACCTTC
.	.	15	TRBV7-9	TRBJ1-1	CASSFPGGGRTEAFF	TGTGCCAGCAGCTTCCCCGGAGGTGGGCGAACTGAAGCTTTCTTT
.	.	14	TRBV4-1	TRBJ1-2	CASSQVGQGWGYTF	TGCGCCAGCAGCCAAGTCGGGCAGGGTTGGGGCTACACCTTC
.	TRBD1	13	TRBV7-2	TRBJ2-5	CASSLGTGETQYF	TGTGCCAGCAGCTTGGGGACAGGGGAGACCCAGTACTTC
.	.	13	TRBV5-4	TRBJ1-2	CASSLGGEYGYTF	TGTGCCAGCAGCTTGGGGGGGGAGTACGGCTACACCTTC
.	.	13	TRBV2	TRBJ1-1	CASMGLRGTEAFF	TGTGCCAGCATGGGACTCCGCGGCACTGAAGCTTTCTTT
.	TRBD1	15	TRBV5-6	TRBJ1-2	CASSTKQTGVYGYTF	TGTGCCAGCAGCACAAAACAAACAGGGGTCTATGGCTACACCTTC
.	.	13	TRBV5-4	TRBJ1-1	CASSLGEGTEAFF	TGTGCCAGCAGCTTGGGGGAGGGCACTGAAGCTTTCTTT
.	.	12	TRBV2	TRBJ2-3	CASSELRDTQYF	TGTGCCAGCAGTGAGTTGCGGGATACGCAGTATTTT
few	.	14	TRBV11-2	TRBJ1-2	CASSLEWTPYGYTF	TGTGCCAGCAGCTTAGAGTGGACTCCCTATGGCTACACCTTC
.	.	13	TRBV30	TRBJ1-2	CAWSVRTDAYYTF	TGTGCCTGGAGTGTAAGGACAGACGCTTACTACACCTTC
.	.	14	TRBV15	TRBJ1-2	CATSRDKQLYGYTF	TGTGCCACCAGCAGAGATAAACAGCTGTATGGCTACACCTTC
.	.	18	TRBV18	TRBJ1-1	CASSPTTGAINMNTEAFF	TGTGCCAGCTCACCCACGACAGGCGCAATCAACATGAACACTGAAGCTTTCTTT
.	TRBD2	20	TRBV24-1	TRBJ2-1	CATSDRLERGDVFDYNEQFF	TGTGCCACCAGTGATCGGTTGGAGCGGGGGGATGTATTCGACTACAATGAGCAGTTCTTC
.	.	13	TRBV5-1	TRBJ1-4	CASSSDSNEKLFF	TGCGCCAGCAGCTCCGACAGTAATGAAAAACTGTTTTTT
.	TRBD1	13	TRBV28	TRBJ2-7	CASTDRDSYEQYF	TGTGCCAGCACGGACAGGGATTCCTACGAGCAGTACTTC
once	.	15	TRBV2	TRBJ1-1	CASSDPTEVNTEAFF	TGTGCCAGCAGTGACCCGACAGAAGTGAACACTGAAGCTTTCTTT
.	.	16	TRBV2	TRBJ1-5	CASSEWQGEGNQPQHF	TGTGCCAGCAGTGAATGGCAGGGTGAAGGCAATCAGCCCCAGCATTTT
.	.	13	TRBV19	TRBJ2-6	CASIQSGANVLTF	TGTGCCAGTATCCAGTCTGGGGCCAACGTCCTGACTTTC
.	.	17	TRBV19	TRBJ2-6	CASSPFEMSSGANVLTF	TGTGCCAGTAGTCCCTTTGAGATGAGCTCTGGGGCCAACGTCCTGACTTTC
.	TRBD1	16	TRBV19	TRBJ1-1	CASSIIGQGERTEAFF	TGTGCCAGTAGTATAATAGGCCAGGGGGAGAGGACTGAAGCTTTCTTT
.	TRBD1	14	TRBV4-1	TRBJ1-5	CASSQGQLNQPQHF	TGCGCCAGCAGCCAGGGACAGCTTAATCAGCCCCAGCATTTT
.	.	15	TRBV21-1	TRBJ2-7	CASSTHREITDEQYF	TGTGCCAGCAGCACCCACAGGGAAATCACAGACGAGCAGTACTTC
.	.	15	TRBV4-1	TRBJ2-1	CASSQAPRGLDEQFF	TGCGCCAGCAGCCAAGCCCCCAGAGGGCTGGATGAGCAGTTCTTC
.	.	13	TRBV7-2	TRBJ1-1	CASSLAGPSQAFF	TGTGCCAGCAGCTTAGCTGGGCCTTCTCAAGCTTTCTTT
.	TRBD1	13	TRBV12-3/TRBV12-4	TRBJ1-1	CAGSQGASTEAFF	TGTGCCGGAAGTCAGGGGGCGAGTACTGAAGCTTTCTTT
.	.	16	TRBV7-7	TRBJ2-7	CASSLSGWSSSYEQYF	TGTGCCAGCAGCTTATCCGGGTGGTCGTCCTCCTACGAGCAGTACTTC
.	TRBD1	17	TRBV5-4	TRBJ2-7	CASSLPTGQGRSYEQYF	TGTGCCAGCAGCTTACCGACGGGACAGGGCCGCTCCTACGAGCAGTACTTC
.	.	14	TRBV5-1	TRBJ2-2	CASSLTGWTGELFF	TGCGCCAGCAGCTTGACAGGGTGGACCGGGGAGCTGTTTTTT
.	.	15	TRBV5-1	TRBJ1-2	CASSLGDTPNYGYTF	TGCGCCAGCAGCTTGGGGGACACACCAAACTATGGCTACACCTTC
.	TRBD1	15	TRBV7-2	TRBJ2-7	CASSLGQGYYYEQYF	TGTGCCAGCAGCTTAGGACAGGGGTACTACTACGAGCAGTACTTC